These T cell receptor beta chains were read from a single sample in a study of cytomegalovirus exposure and HLA in healthy donors. Assay used: immunoSEQ multiplex PCR; TCRdb lists only in-frame clones, some missing. The profile shows some 120,000 clones, around 90% of them singletons. Sequencing was done on a sample of PBMCs. These receptor sequences come from a woman between 18 and 29 years old in good health and CMV-seronegative. CDR3s include the opening cysteine and the closing phenylalanine or tryptophan. Fields, in order: D gene, J gene, clone size, V gene, CDR3 DNA, CDR3 protein. The D gene is left open where the match is weak. Size is stated for part of the rows, as once, few or many counts, or as a class when the clone is expanded.

d_gene: NA
j_gene: TRBJ2-3
abundance: NA
v_gene: TRBV6-1
CDR3nt: TGTGCCAGCAGTGAAGCGTCCGGGACAGATACGCAGTATTTT
CDR3aa: CASSEASGTDTQYF

d_gene: NA
j_gene: TRBJ2-1
abundance: NA
v_gene: TRBV30
CDR3nt: TGTGCCTGGAGTTCACTAGCAATCTACAATGAGCAGTTCTTC
CDR3aa: CAWSSLAIYNEQFF

d_gene: TRBD2
j_gene: TRBJ2-7
abundance: NA
v_gene: TRBV28
CDR3nt: TGTGCCAGCAGCTTAGCGGGAGGCACCTACGAGCAGTACTTC
CDR3aa: CASSLAGGTYEQYF

d_gene: NA
j_gene: TRBJ2-5
abundance: NA
v_gene: TRBV4-1
CDR3nt: TGCGCCAGCAGCCAGCCGGGTGGGGAGACCCAGTACTTC
CDR3aa: CASSQPGGETQYF

d_gene: TRBD2
j_gene: TRBJ2-1
abundance: NA
v_gene: TRBV4-3
CDR3nt: TGCGCCAGCAGCCAGTTTACCGGACTAGAAGCCAATGAGCAGTTCTTC
CDR3aa: CASSQFTGLEANEQFF

d_gene: NA
j_gene: TRBJ1-2
abundance: once
v_gene: TRBV10-2
CDR3nt: TGCGCCAGCCAATTAGGGGAAGGCTATGGCTACACCTTC
CDR3aa: CASQLGEGYGYTF

d_gene: NA
j_gene: TRBJ2-2
abundance: NA
v_gene: TRBV7-3
CDR3nt: TGTGCCAGCAGCTCAAGACCAACTAGCTTCGCCACCGGGGAGCTGTTTTTT
CDR3aa: CASSSRPTSFATGELFF

d_gene: TRBD2
j_gene: TRBJ2-1
abundance: NA
v_gene: TRBV6-5
CDR3nt: TGTGCCAGCAGTCTGCAGGGCTTCTCCGGGAGGGGGCAGTTCTTC
CDR3aa: CASSLQGFSGRGQFF

d_gene: TRBD2
j_gene: TRBJ2-1
abundance: NA
v_gene: TRBV4-3
CDR3nt: TGCGCCAGCAGCCAAGACAGGCTAGCGGTTACCCTCTCCTACAATGAGCAGTTCTTC
CDR3aa: CASSQDRLAVTLSYNEQFF

d_gene: NA
j_gene: TRBJ2-3
abundance: NA
v_gene: TRBV27
CDR3nt: TGTGCCAGCAGTCCAGGAGATACGCAGTATTTT
CDR3aa: CASSPGDTQYF

d_gene: NA
j_gene: TRBJ2-4
abundance: NA
v_gene: TRBV7-2
CDR3nt: TGTGCCAGCAGCTTAGCGGTTTCCAGGGGACACAAAAACATTCAGTACTTC
CDR3aa: CASSLAVSRGHKNIQYF

d_gene: NA
j_gene: TRBJ1-2
abundance: few
v_gene: TRBV4-1
CDR3nt: TGCGCCAGCAGCCAAGACACCCAGGTTCAGCTTGCTTCTGGCTACACCTTC
CDR3aa: CASSQDTQVQLASGYTF

d_gene: NA
j_gene: TRBJ1-5
abundance: NA
v_gene: TRBV6-5
CDR3nt: TGTGCCAGCAGAGCGGGACACCTTAGCAATCAGCCCCAGCATTTT
CDR3aa: CASRAGHLSNQPQHF

d_gene: NA
j_gene: TRBJ2-3
abundance: NA
v_gene: TRBV5-1
CDR3nt: TGCGCCACTGCGGAGGTTTTGGGCACAGATACGCAGTATTTT
CDR3aa: CATAEVLGTDTQYF

d_gene: TRBD2
j_gene: TRBJ2-3
abundance: NA
v_gene: TRBV28
CDR3nt: TGTGCCAGCTCAACGCCGGCCTTAGCGGGGCCCACAGATACGCAGTATTTT
CDR3aa: CASSTPALAGPTDTQYF

d_gene: TRBD1
j_gene: TRBJ1-4
abundance: NA
v_gene: TRBV5-4
CDR3nt: TGTGCCAGCAGCCGACAGGGGAGGGGGGCTAATGAAAAACTGTTTTTT
CDR3aa: CASSRQGRGANEKLFF